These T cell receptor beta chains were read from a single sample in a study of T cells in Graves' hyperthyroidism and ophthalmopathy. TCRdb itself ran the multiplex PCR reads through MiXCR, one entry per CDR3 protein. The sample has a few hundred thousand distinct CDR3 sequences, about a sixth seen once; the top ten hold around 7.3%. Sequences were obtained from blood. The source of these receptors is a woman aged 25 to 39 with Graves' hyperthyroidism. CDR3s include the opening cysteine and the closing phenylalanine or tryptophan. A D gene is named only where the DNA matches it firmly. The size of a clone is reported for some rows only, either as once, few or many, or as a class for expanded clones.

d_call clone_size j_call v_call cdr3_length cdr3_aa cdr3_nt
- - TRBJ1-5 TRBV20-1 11 CSASGNQPQHF TGCAGTGCTAGCGGCAATCAGCCCCAGCATTTT
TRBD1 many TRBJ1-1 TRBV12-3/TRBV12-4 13 CASSFQGVTEAFF TGTGCCAGCAGTTTCCAGGGGGTTACTGAAGCTTTCTTT
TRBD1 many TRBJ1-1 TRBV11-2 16 CASSLRGQGENTEAFF TGTGCCAGCAGCTTGAGGGGACAGGGAGAGAACACTGAAGCTTTCTTT
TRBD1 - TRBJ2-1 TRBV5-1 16 CASSLIGTGTYNEQFF TGCGCCAGCAGCCTCATAGGGACAGGGACCTACAATGAGCAGTTCTTC
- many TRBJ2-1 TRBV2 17 CASSPSTFPRSYNEQFF TGTGCCAGCAGTCCCTCGACCTTTCCGAGGTCCTACAATGAGCAGTTCTTC
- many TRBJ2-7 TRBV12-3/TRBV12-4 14 CASSLDPPGYEQYF TGTGCCAGCAGTTTGGATCCCCCTGGCTACGAGCAGTACTTC
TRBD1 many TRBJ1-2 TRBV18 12 CASSPGQGIYTF TGTGCCAGCTCACCGGGACAGGGGATTTACACCTTC
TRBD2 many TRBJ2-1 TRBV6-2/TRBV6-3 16 CASSSPRGASYNEQFF TGTGCCAGCAGTTCGCCGCGGGGGGCATCCTACAATGAGCAGTTCTTC
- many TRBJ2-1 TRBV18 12 CASSPLGDEQFF TGTGCCAGCAGCCCGCTGGGGGATGAGCAGTTCTTC
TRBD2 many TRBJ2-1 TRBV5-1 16 CASSLDSGLARNEQFF TGCGCCAGCAGCTTGGACTCGGGACTAGCTAGGAATGAGCAGTTCTTC
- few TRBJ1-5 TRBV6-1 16 CASSATLPGGNQPQHF TGTGCCAGCAGCGCTACTCTCCCTGGTGGGAATCAGCCCCAGCATTTT
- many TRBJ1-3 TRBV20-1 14 CSASRDTGGNTIYF TGCAGTGCTAGCAGGGATACCGGCGGAAACACCATATATTTT
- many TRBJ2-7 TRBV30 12 CAWSVHSYEQYF TGTGCCTGGAGTGTACACAGCTACGAGCAGTACTTC
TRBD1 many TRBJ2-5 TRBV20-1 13 CSAPWTGGETQYF TGCAGTGCTCCCTGGACAGGGGGGGAGACCCAGTACTTC
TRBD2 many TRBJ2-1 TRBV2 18 CASSQRLGGLAAHNEQFF TGTGCCAGCAGCCAACGCTTAGGGGGACTAGCAGCCCACAATGAGCAGTTCTTC
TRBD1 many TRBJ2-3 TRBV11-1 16 CASSLKPGGVMYTQYF TGTGCCAGCAGCTTGAAACCAGGGGGCGTAATGTATACGCAGTATTTT
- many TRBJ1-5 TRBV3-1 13 CASSQDRAQPQHF TGTGCCAGCAGCCAAGATCGCGCTCAGCCCCAGCATTTT
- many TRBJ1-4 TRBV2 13 CASSEQDREKLFF TGTGCCAGCAGTGAGCAGGACAGAGAAAAACTGTTTTTT
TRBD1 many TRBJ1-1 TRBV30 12 CAWSDTGAEAFF TGTGCCTGGAGCGACACAGGGGCTGAAGCTTTCTTT
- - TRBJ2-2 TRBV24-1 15 CATSDMGRNTGELFF TGTGCCACCAGTGACATGGGGAGGAACACCGGGGAGCTGTTTTTT
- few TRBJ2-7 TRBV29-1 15 CSAGPLGPPGAEQYF TGCAGCGCAGGCCCACTCGGCCCCCCCGGGGCCGAGCAGTACTTC
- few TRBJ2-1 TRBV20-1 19 CSAREGPGDSGRNYNEQFF TGCAGTGCTAGAGAGGGCCCTGGGGACAGCGGGAGAAACTACAATGAGCAGTTCTTC
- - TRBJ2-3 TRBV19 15 CASRIGRTPTDTQYF TGTGCCAGTCGGATCGGACGAACACCCACAGATACGCAGTATTTT
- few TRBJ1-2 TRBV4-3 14 CASSQVAGDYGYTF TGCGCCAGCAGCCAAGTAGCAGGGGACTATGGCTACACCTTC
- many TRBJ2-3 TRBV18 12 CASSPAEGTQYF TGTGCCAGCTCACCAGCAGAGGGGACGCAGTATTTT
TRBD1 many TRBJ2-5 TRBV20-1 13 CSTGTGDLETQYF TGCAGTACCGGGACAGGGGATTTAGAGACCCAGTACTTC
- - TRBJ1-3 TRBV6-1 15 CASTPDGISGNTIYF TGTGCCAGCACTCCTGACGGAATCTCTGGAAACACCATATATTTT
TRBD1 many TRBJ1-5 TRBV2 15 CASSQQGVGNQPQHF TGTGCCAGCAGTCAACAGGGGGTAGGCAATCAGCCCCAGCATTTT
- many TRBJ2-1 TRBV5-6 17 CASSLVAGSLSYNEQFF TGTGCCAGCAGCTTGGTGGCAGGGTCATTGTCCTACAATGAGCAGTTCTTC
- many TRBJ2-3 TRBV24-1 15 CATSDQGTDSLGQYF TGTGCCACCAGTGATCAGGGGACGGACTCCCTTGGGCAGTATTTT
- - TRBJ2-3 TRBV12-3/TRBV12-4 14 CASTQRRGTDTQYF TGTGCCAGCACCCAGAGAAGGGGCACAGATACGCAGTATTTT
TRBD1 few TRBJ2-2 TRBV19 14 CASRGTGVTGELFF TGTGCCAGTAGGGGGACAGGGGTCACCGGGGAGCTGTTTTTT
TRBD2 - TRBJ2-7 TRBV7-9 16 CASSSLAGGTMHEQYF TGTGCCAGCAGCTCATTAGCGGGAGGTACGATGCACGAGCAGTACTTC
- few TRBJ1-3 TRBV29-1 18 CSVLTADATMRSGNTIYF TGCAGCGTCCTCACCGCGGACGCAACCATGCGCTCTGGAAACACCATATATTTT
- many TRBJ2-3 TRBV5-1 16 CASSVRDTYYTDTQYF TGCGCCAGCTCTGTCCGGGACACCTATTACACAGATACGCAGTATTTT
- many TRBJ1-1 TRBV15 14 CATSRRGGNTEAFF TGTGCCACCAGCCGTCGAGGGGGGAACACTGAAGCTTTCTTT
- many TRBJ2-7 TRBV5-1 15 CASSLSRGASYEQYF TGCGCCAGCAGCTTGAGCCGAGGGGCCTCCTACGAGCAGTACTTC
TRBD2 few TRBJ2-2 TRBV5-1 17 CASSSGYSGLVSGELFF TGCGCCAGCAGCTCGGGCTACTCGGGACTAGTGTCCGGGGAGCTGTTTTTT
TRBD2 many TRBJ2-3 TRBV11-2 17 CASSPWLAGRGTDTQYF TGTGCCAGCAGCCCATGGCTAGCGGGAAGGGGGACAGATACGCAGTATTTT
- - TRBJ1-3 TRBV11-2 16 CASSLAGGFSGNTIYF TGTGCCAGCAGCTTAGCCGGGGGGTTCTCTGGAAACACCATATATTTT
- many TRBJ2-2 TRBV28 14 CASSFRGYTGELFF TGTGCCAGCAGTTTCAGGGGATACACCGGGGAGCTGTTTTTT
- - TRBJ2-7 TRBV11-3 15 CASSLYPGPGYEQYF TGTGCCAGCAGCTTATACCCAGGACCGGGCTACGAGCAGTACTTC
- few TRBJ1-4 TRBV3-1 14 CASSQVPTGLELFF TGTGCCAGCAGCCAAGTACCAACAGGGCTTGAACTGTTTTTT
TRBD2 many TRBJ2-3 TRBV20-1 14 CSQLADPSTDTQYF TGCAGCCAACTAGCGGATCCTAGCACAGATACGCAGTATTTT
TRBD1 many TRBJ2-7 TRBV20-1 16 CSASPAWTGARYEQYF TGCAGTGCCAGCCCCGCCTGGACAGGGGCACGCTACGAGCAGTACTTC
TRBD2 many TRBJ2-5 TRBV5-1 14 CASSFLRGSETQYF TGCGCCAGCAGCTTTCTGCGCGGGAGCGAGACCCAGTACTTC
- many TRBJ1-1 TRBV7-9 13 CASSFDSETEAFF TGTGCCAGCAGCTTTGACAGCGAGACTGAAGCTTTCTTT
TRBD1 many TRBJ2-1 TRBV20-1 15 CSARDLRTGVAEQFF TGCAGTGCTAGAGATTTACGGACAGGGGTTGCTGAGCAGTTCTTC
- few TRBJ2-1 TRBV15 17 CATSRDSSGPTRNEQFF TGTGCCACCAGCAGAGATTCCAGCGGGCCGACTCGGAATGAGCAGTTCTTC
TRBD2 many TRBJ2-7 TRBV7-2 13 CASSLGLAYEQYF TGTGCCAGCAGCCTTGGACTAGCCTACGAGCAGTACTTC